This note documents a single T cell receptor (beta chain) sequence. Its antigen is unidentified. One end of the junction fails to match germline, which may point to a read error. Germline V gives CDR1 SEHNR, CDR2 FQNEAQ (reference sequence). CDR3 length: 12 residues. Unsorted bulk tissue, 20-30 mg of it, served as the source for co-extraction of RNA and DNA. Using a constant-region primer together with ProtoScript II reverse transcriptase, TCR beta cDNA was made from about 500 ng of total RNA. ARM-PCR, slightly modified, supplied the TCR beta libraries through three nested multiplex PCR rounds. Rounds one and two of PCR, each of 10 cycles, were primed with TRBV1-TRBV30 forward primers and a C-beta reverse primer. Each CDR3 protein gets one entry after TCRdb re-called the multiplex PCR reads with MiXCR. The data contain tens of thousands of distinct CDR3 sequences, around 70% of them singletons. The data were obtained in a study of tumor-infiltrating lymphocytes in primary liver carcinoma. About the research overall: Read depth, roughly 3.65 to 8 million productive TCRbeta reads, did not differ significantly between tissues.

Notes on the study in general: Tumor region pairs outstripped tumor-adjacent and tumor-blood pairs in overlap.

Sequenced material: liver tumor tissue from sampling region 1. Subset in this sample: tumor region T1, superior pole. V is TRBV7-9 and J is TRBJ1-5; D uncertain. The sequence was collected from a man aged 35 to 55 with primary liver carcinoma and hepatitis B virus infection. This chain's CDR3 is CASNPSNQPQHF. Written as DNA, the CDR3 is TGTGCCAGCAACCCTAGCAATCAGCCCCAGCACTTT.